This passage covers 23 T cell receptor beta chains from one sample sequenced in a study of T-cell reconstitution after alpha-beta-depleted transplantation in children. Unique molecular identifiers were used in preparing the TCRbeta library. A single record per CDR3 protein comes from TCRdb applying MiXCR to the PCR reads. The top ten hold roughly 9.7% of the sample, which has 250,000 to 400,000 distinct CDR3 sequences, about a quarter seen once. Material: PBMCs, mostly from graft donor cells, obtained 180 days after TCRalphabeta/CD19-depleted stem cell transplant. These receptors all come from a male patient younger than 18 who had a stem cell transplant for acute lymphoblastic leukemia, so the T cells may come from the graft donor.

At least ten counts were recorded for this clonotype. The rearrangement joins TRBV29-1 to TRBJ1-2; D is uncertain. With 5 bases removed from V and 1 base from J, the gap between germline ends came to 5 bases. Germline V gene lookup returns CDR1 SQVTM and CDR2 ANQGSEA. There are 11 residues in the CDR3. The CDR3 loop reads CSVPDNYGYTF. The CDR3 DNA sequence: TGCAGCGTTCCAGATAACTATGGCTACACCTTC.

This clonotype was counted many times. The CDR3: CAISEGDTDGYTF. For the CDR3, the DNA is TGTGCCATCAGTGAAGGGGACACCGATGGCTACACCTTC. The J gene is TRBJ1-2, the V gene TRBV10-3, with a weak D call TRBD1 (6 bases). The CDR3 consists of 13 residues. V lost 3 bases and J lost 6, with 11 bases in between. From germline, CDR1 is ENHRY and CDR2 SYGVKD.

This chain uses TRBV7-2 with TRBJ2-4; 13 bases are shared with TRBD2. Germline V gene sequence: CDR1 SGHTA, CDR2 FQGNSA. The CDR3 has 17 residues. Unmatched junction bases numbered 10, after V lost 5 bases and J lost 6 bases. The DNA of the CDR3 is TGTGCCAGCAGCACCTTCACTAGCGGGAGGGCCGGAAACATTCAGTACTTC. Encoded protein: CASSTFTSGRAGNIQYF.

This clonotype was picked up a small number of times. This chain connects TRBV4-1 to TRBJ2-7; no firm D call. Germline CDR1 MGHRA, CDR2 YSYEKL. The CDR3 runs 12 residues. Trimming removed 0 bases at V and 5 bases at J, with 5 bases between. The CDR3 here is CASSQETHEQYF. The CDR3 DNA reads TGCGCCAGCAGCCAAGAAACCCACGAGCAGTACTTC.

This chain links TRBV5-1 with TRBJ2-5; weak D call: TRBD1 (6 bases). V lost 2 bases and J 1 base, leaving 9 bases between the germline ends. The germline gives CDR1 SGHRS, CDR2 YFSETQ. The CDR3 has 14 residues. CDR3 region: CASSFYRVQETQYF. The CDR3 DNA follows: TGCGCCAGCAGCTTTTACAGGGTCCAAGAGACCCAGTACTTC.

The chain joins TRBV27 to TRBJ2-3; TRBD2 might be the D (5 bases). In germline, CDR1 is MNHEY, CDR2 SMNVEV (reference sequence). The CDR3 extends over 14 amino acids. The germline V and J ends were trimmed by 7 bases and 2 bases, with 13 bases remaining between them. This chain's CDR3 is CASNPGVTTDTQYF. CDR3 in DNA: TGTGCCAGCAACCCCGGGGTAACCACAGATACGCAGTATTTT.

This clonotype was detected a few times. The genes are TRBV29-1 and TRBJ2-5, with D hard to call. The CDR3 runs to 13 residues. CDR1 is SQVTM and CDR2 is ANQGSEA in the germline V gene. V was shortened by 4 bases and J by 0 bases, with 9 bases between the two germline ends. As DNA, the CDR3 is TGCAGCGTTGGACCAGAGTACCAAGAGACCCAGTACTTC. It codes for CSVGPEYQETQYF.

The rearrangement links TRBV15 to TRBJ1-5; D is ambiguous. Trimming left V 2 bases short and J 3 bases short, with 11 bases between. Germline values: CDR1 LNHNV, CDR2 YYDKDF (reference sequence). The CDR3 contains 15 residues. The CDR3 region is CATSRRTVVNQPQHF. The CDR3 coding sequence is TGTGCCACCAGCAGAAGGACGGTTGTCAATCAGCCCCAGCATTTT. Looking up the rest from reference TRBV15 and TRBJ1-5 gives the full variable domain: DAMVIQNPRYQVTQFGKPVTLSCSQTLNHNVMYWYQQKSSQAPKLLFHYYDKDFNNEADTPDNFQSRRPNTSFCFLDIRSPGLGDTAMYLCATSRRTVVNQPQHFGDGTRLSIL.

The rearrangement uses TRBV9 and TRBJ2-3, with 8 bases aligning to TRBD1. Germline CDR1 reads SGDLS; CDR2 reads YYNGEE. The CDR3 spans 16 residues. V lost 3 bases to trimming and J lost 2 bases; unmatched junction nucleotides: 8. The CDR3 protein is CASSAPKTGVTDTQYF. In DNA, the CDR3 is TGTGCCAGCAGCGCTCCGAAGACAGGGGTCACAGATACGCAGTATTTT.

V usage is TRBV12-3 or TRBV12-4 and J usage is TRBJ2-5; perhaps TRBD1 as D (5 bases). CDR3 size: 15 residues. V shed 5 bases and J shed 5 bases, with 18 bases lying between them. In nucleotides, the CDR3 is TGTGCCAGCAGTCCTCGGACAAGTCTTTGGGAGACCCAGTACTTC. As protein: CASSPRTSLWETQYF.

This clonotype showed up just once. The chain links TRBV4-2 to TRBJ2-1; D possibly corresponds to TRBD1 (6 bases). The V gene's germline CDR1 is LGHNA and CDR2 YNFKEQ. Trimming left V 0 bases short and J 6 bases short, with 21 bases between. This CDR3 comprises 18 residues. Here the CDR3 DNA reads TGTGCCAGCAGCCAAGAGAGTATCGCGGGCCTCAGGGGCAATGAGCAGTTCTTC. It encodes CASSQESIAGLRGNEQFF.

This chain uses TRBV5-1 with TRBJ2-6; D may be TRBD1 or TRBD2 (5 bases each). V shed 1 base and J shed 0 bases, with 14 bases lying between them. The CDR3 runs to 18 residues. In germline, CDR1 is SGHRS, CDR2 YFSETQ. The chain's CDR3 is CASSLRVGGGSGANVLTF. CDR3 bases: TGCGCCAGCAGCTTGCGCGTCGGTGGGGGCTCTGGGGCCAACGTCCTGACTTTC.

The rearrangement uses TRBV9 and TRBJ2-2; D is perhaps TRBD1 (6 bases). The CDR3 is made up of 14 amino acids. The germline V gene has CDR1 SGDLS and CDR2 YYNGEE. Trimming left V 8 bases short and J 0 bases short, with 11 bases between. The CDR3 protein is CASTRTANTGELFF. DNA for the CDR3: TGTGCCAGTACAAGGACAGCGAACACCGGGGAGCTGTTTTTT.

This clonotype was seen a few times. The chain recombines TRBV28 with TRBJ1-1, with TRBD1 as a possible D gene (6 bases). CDR1 is MDHEN, CDR2 SYDVKM, per germline. This CDR3 is 14 amino acids long. V shed 1 base and J shed 3 bases, with 9 bases lying between them. Here the CDR3 reads CASSLFGTYTEAFF. CDR3 bases: TGTGCCAGCAGTTTATTTGGGACATACACTGAAGCTTTCTTT.

Only a few counts were recorded for this clonotype. The CDR3 loop reads CATSDSFEQYF. CDR3 sequence (DNA): TGTGCCACCAGTGATTCGTTCGAGCAGTACTTC. This chain links TRBV24-1 with TRBJ2-7; D unclear. The germline V and J ends were trimmed by 2 bases and 6 bases, with 4 bases remaining between them. Germline values: CDR1 KGHDR, CDR2 SFDVKD. The CDR3 runs 11 residues.

This clonotype was observed at least ten times. This chain joins TRBV5-1 and TRBJ1-4, with D possibly being TRBD1 (5 bases). The CDR3 is 14 amino acids. V lost 0 bases and J lost 8, with 11 bases in between. Germline V lookup: CDR1 SGHRS, CDR2 YFSETQ. The CDR3 protein is CASSLVNGDEKLFF. The CDR3 nucleotides read TGCGCCAGCAGCTTGGTGAACGGGGACGAAAAACTGTTTTTT.

This clonotype was seen a handful of times. The chain links TRBV29-1 to TRBJ2-4; tentative D call: TRBD1 (7 bases). Germline loops: CDR1 SQVTM, CDR2 ANQGSEA. The V and J ends lost 7 bases and 1 base respectively, with 23 bases between them. This CDR3 spans 17 amino acids. This chain's CDR3 is CSASRQGGGRAKNIQYF. DNA for the CDR3: TGCAGCGCAAGTAGACAGGGAGGAGGAAGGGCCAAAAACATTCAGTACTTC. Looking up the rest from reference TRBV29-1 and TRBJ2-4 gives the full variable domain: SAVISQKPSRDICQRGTSLTIQCQVDSQVTMMFWYRQQPGQSLTLIATANQGSEATYESGFVIDKFPISRPNLTFSTLTVSNMSPEDSSIYLCSASRQGGGRAKNIQYFGAGTRLSVL.

This sequence joins TRBV6-5 and TRBJ2-3, with 7 bases aligning to TRBD2. Trimming at V came to 2 bases and at J to 2 bases, leaving 1 base not matched to a gene. The CDR3 length is 14 residues. Germline loops: CDR1 MNHEY, CDR2 SVGAGI. This CDR3 reads CASSYGDYTDTQYF. CDR3 nucleotide sequence: TGTGCCAGCAGTTACGGGGACTACACAGATACGCAGTATTTT.

This clonotype has just a few counts. The V call is TRBV7-2, the J call TRBJ2-1; D is unclear. The CDR3 runs to 11 residues. Germline CDR1 is SGHTA and CDR2 is FQGNSA. Trimming removed 3 bases from V and 9 bases from J, with 6 bases in between. CDR3 amino acids: CASSLLSEQFF. DNA for the CDR3: TGTGCCAGCAGCTTGCTTAGTGAGCAGTTCTTC.

The DNA of the CDR3 is TGTGCCAGCAGATCCAGGAGCAATCAGCCCCAGCATTTT. Protein: CASRSRSNQPQHF. V is TRBV27 and J is TRBJ1-5, with D hard to call. The CDR3 extends over 13 amino acids. V was cut by 6 bases and J by 1 base, with 7 bases left in between. CDR1 is MNHEY and CDR2 is SMNVEV in the germline V gene (reference sequence).

This chain uses TRBV20-1 with TRBJ2-7; no clear D. The CDR3 runs to 14 residues. V was clipped by 3 bases and J by 3 bases, with 15 bases between them. The germline V gene has CDR1 DFQATT and CDR2 SNEGSKA (reference sequence). The CDR3 here is CSARVSGTIYEQYF. The CDR3 DNA follows: TGCAGTGCTAGGGTGTCGGGCACAATCTACGAGCAGTACTTC.

The rearrangement joins TRBV20-1 to TRBJ2-4; D unclear. CDR1 and CDR2 (germline): DFQATT, SNEGSKA (reference sequence). The CDR3 has 12 amino acids. Trimming left V 7 bases short and J 7 bases short, with 14 bases between. The CDR3 bases are TGCAGTGGGGAATCGGTCAGGAACATTCAGTACTTC. Translating it yields CSGESVRNIQYF.

This clonotype was seen ten or more times. The rearrangement joins TRBV5-1 to TRBJ2-1, with a weak D call TRBD2 (6 bases). Germline V gene sequence: CDR1 SGHRS, CDR2 YFSETQ. The CDR3 runs 14 residues. Trimming stripped 2 bases from V and 4 bases from J, with 10 bases between. DNA of the CDR3: TGCGCCAGCAGCTTTCCGACTAGTTACAATGAGCAGTTCTTC. Its translation is CASSFPTSYNEQFF.